A selection of T cell receptor beta chains follows, all from one sample in a study of blood T cell repertoires in COVID-19. Here immunoSEQ multiplex PCR was the method, and the copy in TCRdb shows in-frame clones only, minus some. The repertoire has some 200,000 clones, around 86% of them found once; the top ten carry over 4.5%. Sequenced: peripheral blood. Receptor source: a man older than 75 with acute or convalescent COVID-19. The conserved cysteine and the conserved F or W are not part of the CDR3 here.

>TRBV19|TRBJ2-6
ASSPGQGASGANVLT
>TRBV11-2|TRBJ2-7
ASSYGTGVSEQY
>TRBV10-3|TRBJ1-5
AISQGLGQPQH
>TRBV6-2/TRBV6-3|TRBJ2-5
ASSSTGRETQY
>TRBV7-9|TRBJ2-2
ASSFSGVTGELF
>TRBV6-2/TRBV6-3|TRBJ2-3
ASSHPERFTDTQY
>TRBV4-3|TRBJ1-4
ASSQDWTGGEKLF
>TRBV19|TRBJ1-4
AGRDRENEKLF
>TRBV7-9|TRBJ1-2
ASSLSRGGATYYGYT
>TRBV18|TRBJ1-1
ASSPRTAEAF
>TRBV6-5|TRBJ2-5
ASRDYQETQY
>TRBV29-1|TRBJ1-2
SVEKQGSVYGYT
>TRBV7-7|TRBJ2-2
ASSIAGANTGELF
>TRBV19|TRBJ1-4
ASSTGQIRQEKLF
>TRBV4-2|TRBJ1-4
ASSQALREKLF
>TRBV10-2|TRBJ2-5
ASRVAGRETQY
>TRBV30|TRBJ2-5
AWSLSAANQETQY
>TRBV19|TRBJ2-1
ASSKGTSGRAREQF
>TRBV14|TRBJ2-7
ASSWRQALSYEQY
>TRBV7-2|TRBJ1-5
ASSLASLSNQPQH
>TRBV5-4|TRBJ2-5
ASSLQTGQETQY
>TRBV15|TRBJ2-5
ATSRDKGLAGETQY
>TRBV24-1|TRBJ2-3
ATSDLGRGGPDTQY
>TRBV19|TRBJ1-1
ASMFGGSNTEAF
>TRBV5-1|TRBJ2-7
ASSPDLGTVAYEQY
>TRBV12-3/TRBV12-4|TRBJ2-7
ASSLKGFHEQY
>TRBV9|TRBJ2-3
ASKRLSGSTDTQY
>TRBV7-2|TRBJ1-2
ASRRGGANYGYT
>TRBV19|TRBJ1-6
ASTTETGWGSPLH
>TRBV7-2|TRBJ1-5
ASSLAVGDNQPQH
>TRBV5-1|TRBJ1-1
ASSSNRDITEAF
>TRBV19|TRBJ2-1
ASSMAQDYNEQF
>TRBV7-9|TRBJ2-5
ASSLYRGWETQY
>TRBV5-1|TRBJ1-1
ASSLVDRGRSEAF
>TRBV28|TRBJ2-2
ASGTVNTGELF
>TRBV6-5|TRBJ2-7
ASRAGQIAYEQY
>TRBV6-1|TRBJ2-3
ASSGRLIQGADTQY
>TRBV13|TRBJ1-2
ASRLRQQGYT
>TRBV4-1|TRBJ1-4
ASRRQGPNEKLF
>TRBV11-2|TRBJ2-7
ASSGPGVHEQY
>TRBV5-4|TRBJ1-2
ASSLKQGPYGYT
>TRBV30|TRBJ1-5
AWSVQGNQPQH